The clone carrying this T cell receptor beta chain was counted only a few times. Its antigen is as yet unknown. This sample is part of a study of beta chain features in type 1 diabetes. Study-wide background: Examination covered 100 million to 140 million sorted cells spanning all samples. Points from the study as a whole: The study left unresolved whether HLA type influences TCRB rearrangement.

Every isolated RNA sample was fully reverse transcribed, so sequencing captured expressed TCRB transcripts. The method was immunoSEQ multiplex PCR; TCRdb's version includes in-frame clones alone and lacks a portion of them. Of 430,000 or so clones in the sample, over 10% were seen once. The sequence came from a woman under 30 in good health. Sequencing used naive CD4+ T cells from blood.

CDR3 sequence reads: CASRGDRETQYF. CDR3 DNA: TGTGCCAGTAGGGGCGATAGAGAGACCCAGTACTTC. This sequence joins TRBV19 and TRBJ2-5; unclear D gene. This CDR3 is 12 amino acids long. V lost 6 bases, J lost 4 bases, and 9 bases lay in between. Germline V gene sequence: CDR1 LNHDA, CDR2 SQIVND (reference sequence).